The 5 T cell receptor beta chains listed next were all sequenced from one sample in a study of cytomegalovirus exposure and HLA in healthy donors. Primers: 60 Vbeta forward and 13 Jbeta reverse. Measured with immunoSEQ multiplex PCR; TCRdb has only the in-frame clones, and not every one. The sample carries approximately 200,000 clones, more than 65% recorded once. Sequenced sample: PBMCs. Receptor source: a girl under 18 in good health and CMV-seropositive.

The V gene is TRBV12-5, the J gene TRBJ2-1; 7 nucleotides match TRBD1. J lost 8 bases, V lost 3 bases, and 19 bases had no gene match. CDR1 LGHNT and CDR2 FRNRAP come from the germline V gene. CDR3 length: 18 residues. This chain's CDR3 is CASGFWPPTSQGSDEQFF. CDR3 in DNA: TGTGCTAGTGGTTTTTGGCCTCCAACCTCACAGGGGTCGGATGAGCAGTTCTTC. The whole variable domain, remainder taken from reference TRBV12-5 and TRBJ2-1, is DARVTQTPRHKVTEMGQEVTMRCQPILGHNTVFWYRQTMMQGLELLAYFRNRAPLDDSGMPKDRFSAEMPDATLATLKIQPSEPRDSAVYFCASGFWPPTSQGSDEQFFGPGTRLTVL.

The chain carries TRBV9 and TRBJ2-4; 10 nucleotides agree with TRBD1. The V gene's germline CDR1 is SGDLS and CDR2 YYNGEE. The junction had 2 bases not matched to a gene; V was cut back by 0 bases and J by 2 bases. The CDR3 has 16 residues. The CDR3 loop reads CASSVGGQGTKNIQYF. As DNA, the CDR3 is TGTGCCAGCAGCGTAGGGGGACAGGGGACCAAAAACATTCAGTACTTC.

This clone was counted once. The chain links TRBV30 to TRBJ2-5, with D tentatively TRBD2 (6 bases). Looked up from germline, CDR1 is GTSNPN and CDR2 is SVGIG (reference sequence). The CDR3 loop spans 13 amino acids. V was clipped by 3 bases and J by 4 bases, with 12 bases between them. Here the CDR3 reads CAWRGLAPETQYF. CDR3 coding DNA: TGTGCCTGGAGGGGGCTAGCGCCAGAGACCCAGTACTTC.

The V gene is TRBV5-1, the J gene TRBJ1-6, with a tentative D call TRBD1 (6 bases). Germline V gene lookup returns CDR1 SGHRS and CDR2 YFSETQ. The V end was cut by 4 bases, the J end by 8 bases, with 16 bases between. The CDR3 is made up of 15 amino acids. CDR3 nucleotides: TGCGCCAGCAGCGAGGGACACCGGACCGATTCACCCCTCCACTTT. It encodes CASSEGHRTDSPLHF.

V and J are TRBV2 and TRBJ1-2; D is possibly TRBD1 (6 bases). There are 13 residues in the CDR3. V was clipped by 4 bases and J by 9 bases, with 15 bases between them. CDR1 SNHLY and CDR2 FYNNEI come from the germline V gene. The CDR3 DNA sequence: TGTGCCAGCAGTGGTGGGCAGGGGCTGAGCTACACCTTC. The encoded protein is CASSGGQGLSYTF.